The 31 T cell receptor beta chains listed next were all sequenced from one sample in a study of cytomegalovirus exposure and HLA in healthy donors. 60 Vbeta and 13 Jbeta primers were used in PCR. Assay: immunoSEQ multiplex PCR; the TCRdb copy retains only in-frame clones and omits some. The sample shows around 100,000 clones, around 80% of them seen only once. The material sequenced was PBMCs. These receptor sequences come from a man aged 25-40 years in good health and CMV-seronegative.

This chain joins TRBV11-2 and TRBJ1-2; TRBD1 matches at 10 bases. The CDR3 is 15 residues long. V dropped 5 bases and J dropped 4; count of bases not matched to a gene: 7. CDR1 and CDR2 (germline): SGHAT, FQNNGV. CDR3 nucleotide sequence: TGTGCCAGCAGCAGGATTGGACAGGGGGGCTATGGCTACACCTTC. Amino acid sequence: CASSRIGQGGYGYTF.

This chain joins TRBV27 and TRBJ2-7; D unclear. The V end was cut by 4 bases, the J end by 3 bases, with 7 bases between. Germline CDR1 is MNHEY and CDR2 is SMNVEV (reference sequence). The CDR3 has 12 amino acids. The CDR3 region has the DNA TGTGCCAGCAGTTCCCGAGTCTACGAGCAGTACTTC. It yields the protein CASSSRVYEQYF.

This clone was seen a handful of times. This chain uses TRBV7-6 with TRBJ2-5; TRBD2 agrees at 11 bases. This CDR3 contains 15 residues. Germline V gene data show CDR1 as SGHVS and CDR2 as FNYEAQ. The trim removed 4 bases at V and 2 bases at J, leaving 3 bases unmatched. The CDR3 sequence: CASSSSGGPQETQYF. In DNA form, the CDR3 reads TGTGCCAGCAGCTCTAGCGGGGGGCCACAAGAGACCCAGTACTTC.

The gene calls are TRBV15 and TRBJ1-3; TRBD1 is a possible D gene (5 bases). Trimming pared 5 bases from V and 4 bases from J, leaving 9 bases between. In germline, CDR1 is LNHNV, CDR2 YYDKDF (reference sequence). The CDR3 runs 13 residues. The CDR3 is CATSGPGGNTIYF. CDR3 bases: TGTGCCACCAGCGGACCAGGGGGAAACACCATATATTTT. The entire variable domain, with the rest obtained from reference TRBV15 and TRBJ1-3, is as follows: DAMVIQNPRYQVTQFGKPVTLSCSQTLNHNVMYWYQQKSSQAPKLLFHYYDKDFNNEADTPDNFQSRRPNTSFCFLDIRSPGLGDTAMYLCATSGPGGNTIYFGEGSWLTVV.

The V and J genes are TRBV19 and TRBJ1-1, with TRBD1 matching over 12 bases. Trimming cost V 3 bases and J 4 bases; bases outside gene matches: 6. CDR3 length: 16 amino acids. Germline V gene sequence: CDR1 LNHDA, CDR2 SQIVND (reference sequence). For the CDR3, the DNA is TGTGCCAGTAGTATTGGGACAGGGGGCGCGACCACTGAAGCTTTCTTT. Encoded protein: CASSIGTGGATTEAFF.

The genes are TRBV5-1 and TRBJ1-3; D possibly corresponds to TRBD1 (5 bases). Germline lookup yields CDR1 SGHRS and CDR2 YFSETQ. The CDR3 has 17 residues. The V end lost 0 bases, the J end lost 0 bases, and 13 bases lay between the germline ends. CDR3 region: CASSLVRGGGSGNTIYF. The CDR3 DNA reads TGCGCCAGCAGCTTGGTTCGGGGGGGAGGCTCTGGAAACACCATATATTTT.

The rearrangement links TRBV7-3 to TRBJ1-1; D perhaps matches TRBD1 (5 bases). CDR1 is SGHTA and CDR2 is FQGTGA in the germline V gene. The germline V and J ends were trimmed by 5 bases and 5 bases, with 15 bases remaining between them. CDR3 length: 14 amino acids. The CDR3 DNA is TGTGCCAGCAGCCCCGGGGGGGGAGGGACTGAAGCTTTCTTT. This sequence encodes CASSPGGGGTEAFF.

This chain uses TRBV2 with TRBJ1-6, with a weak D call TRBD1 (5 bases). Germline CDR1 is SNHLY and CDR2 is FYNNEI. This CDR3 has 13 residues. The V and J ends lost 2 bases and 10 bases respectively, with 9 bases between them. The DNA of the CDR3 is TGTGCCAGCAGTGAACGGGGGGGATCACCCCTCCACTTT. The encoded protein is CASSERGGSPLHF.

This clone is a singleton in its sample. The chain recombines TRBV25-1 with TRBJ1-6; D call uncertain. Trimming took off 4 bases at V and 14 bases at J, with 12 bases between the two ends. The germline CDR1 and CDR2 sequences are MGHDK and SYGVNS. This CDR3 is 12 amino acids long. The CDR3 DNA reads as TGTGCCAGCAGTGCCCCGGGAGGAGCCCTCCACTTT. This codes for CASSAPGGALHF. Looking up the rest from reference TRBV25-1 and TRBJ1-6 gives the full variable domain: EADIYQTPRYLVIGTGKKITLECSQTMGHDKMYWYQQDPGMELHLIHYSYGVNSTEKGDLSSESTVSRIRTEHFPLTLESARPSHTSQYLCASSAPGGALHFGNGTRLTVT.

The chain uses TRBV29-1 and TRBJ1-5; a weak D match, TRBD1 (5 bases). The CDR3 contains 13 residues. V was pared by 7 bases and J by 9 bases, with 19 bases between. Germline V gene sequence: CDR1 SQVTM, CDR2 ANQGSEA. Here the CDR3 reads CSAQPGRDLPQHF. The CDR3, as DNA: TGCAGCGCCCAGCCGGGCAGGGATCTGCCCCAGCATTTT.

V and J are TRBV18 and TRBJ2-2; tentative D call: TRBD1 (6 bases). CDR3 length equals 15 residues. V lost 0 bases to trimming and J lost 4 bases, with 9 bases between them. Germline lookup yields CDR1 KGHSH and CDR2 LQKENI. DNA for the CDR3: TGTGCCAGCTCACCACCGGGGGCATCCACCGGGGAGCTGTTTTTT. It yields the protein CASSPPGASTGELFF.

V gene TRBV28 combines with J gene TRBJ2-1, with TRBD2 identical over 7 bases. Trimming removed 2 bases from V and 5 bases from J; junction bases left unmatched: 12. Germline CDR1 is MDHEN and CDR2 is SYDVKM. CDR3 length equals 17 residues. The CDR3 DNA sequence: TGTGCCAGCAGTTTACTCTCCGGGCTAGCGGAACACAATGAGCAGTTCTTC. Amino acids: CASSLLSGLAEHNEQFF.

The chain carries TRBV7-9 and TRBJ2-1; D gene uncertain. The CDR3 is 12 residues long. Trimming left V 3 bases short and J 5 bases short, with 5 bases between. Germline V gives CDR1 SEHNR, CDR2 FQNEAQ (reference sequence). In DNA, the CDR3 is TGTGCCAGCAGCTTTGCGAACAATGAGCAGTTCTTC. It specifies CASSFANNEQFF.

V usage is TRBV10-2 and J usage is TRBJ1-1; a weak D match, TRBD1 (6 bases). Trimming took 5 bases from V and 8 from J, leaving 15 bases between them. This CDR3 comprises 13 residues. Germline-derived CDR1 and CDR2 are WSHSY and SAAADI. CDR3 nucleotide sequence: TGCGCCAGCAGTCAAGTGAGGGGGATAGAAGCTTTCTTT. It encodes CASSQVRGIEAFF.

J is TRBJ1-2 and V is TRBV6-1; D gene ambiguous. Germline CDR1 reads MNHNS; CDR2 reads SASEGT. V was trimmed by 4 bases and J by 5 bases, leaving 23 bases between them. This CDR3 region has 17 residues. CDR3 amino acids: CASSGAGSNLLWYGYTF. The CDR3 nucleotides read TGTGCCAGCAGTGGAGCCGGGAGCAATCTTTTATGGTATGGCTACACCTTC.

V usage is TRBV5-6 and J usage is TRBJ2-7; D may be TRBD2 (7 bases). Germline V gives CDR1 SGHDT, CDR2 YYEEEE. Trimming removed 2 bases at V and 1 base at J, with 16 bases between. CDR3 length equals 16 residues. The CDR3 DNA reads TGTGCCAGCAGCTTACTGACTAGCACAGGGTCCTACGAGCAGTACTTC. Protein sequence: CASSLLTSTGSYEQYF.

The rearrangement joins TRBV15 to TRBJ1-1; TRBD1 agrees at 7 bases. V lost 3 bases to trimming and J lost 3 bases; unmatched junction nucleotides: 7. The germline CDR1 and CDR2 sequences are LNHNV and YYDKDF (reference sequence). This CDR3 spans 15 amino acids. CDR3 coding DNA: TGTGCCACCAGCAGGCATCCGACAGGGTACACTGAAGCTTTCTTT. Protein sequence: CATSRHPTGYTEAFF.

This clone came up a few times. The CDR3 bases are TGTGCCAGCAGTGAAATCCCGGACACGGTAGAGCCCCAGCATTTT. Translation: CASSEIPDTVEPQHF. This chain joins TRBV6-1 and TRBJ1-5; D is perhaps TRBD1 (5 bases). The CDR3 contains 15 residues. The germline V gene has CDR1 MNHNS and CDR2 SASEGT. Trimming cost V 2 bases and J 8 bases, with 16 bases left between them.

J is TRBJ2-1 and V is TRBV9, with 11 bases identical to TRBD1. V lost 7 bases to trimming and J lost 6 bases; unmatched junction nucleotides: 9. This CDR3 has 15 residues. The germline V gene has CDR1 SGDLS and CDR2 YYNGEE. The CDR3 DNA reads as TGTGCCAGCGCCTATACCGGGACAGGGGGCAATGAGCAGTTCTTC. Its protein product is CASAYTGTGGNEQFF.

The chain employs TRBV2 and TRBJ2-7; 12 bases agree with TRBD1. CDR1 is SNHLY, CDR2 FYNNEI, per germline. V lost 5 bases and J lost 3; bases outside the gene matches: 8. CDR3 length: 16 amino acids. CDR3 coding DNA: TGTGCCAGCAGTACGGGACAGGGGGCGCGAATCTACGAGCAGTACTTC. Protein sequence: CASSTGQGARIYEQYF. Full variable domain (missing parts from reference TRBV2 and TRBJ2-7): EPEVTQTPSHQVTQMGQEVILRCVPISNHLYFYWYRQILGQKVEFLVSFYNNEISEKSEIFDDQFSVERPDGSNFTLKIRSTKLEDSAMYFCASSTGQGARIYEQYFGPGTRLTVT.

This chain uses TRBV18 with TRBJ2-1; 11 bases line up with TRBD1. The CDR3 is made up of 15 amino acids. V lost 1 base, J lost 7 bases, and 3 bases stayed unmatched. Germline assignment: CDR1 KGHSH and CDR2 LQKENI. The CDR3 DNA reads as TGTGCCAGCTCACCACTTGGGACAGGGGGTAATGAGCAGTTCTTC. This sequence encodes CASSPLGTGGNEQFF. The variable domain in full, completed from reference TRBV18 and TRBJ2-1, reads NAGVMQNPRHLVRRRGQEARLRCSPMKGHSHVYWYRQLPEEGLKFMVYLQKENIIDESGMPKERFSAEFPKEGPSILRIQQVVRGDSAAYFCASSPLGTGGNEQFFGPGTRLTVL.

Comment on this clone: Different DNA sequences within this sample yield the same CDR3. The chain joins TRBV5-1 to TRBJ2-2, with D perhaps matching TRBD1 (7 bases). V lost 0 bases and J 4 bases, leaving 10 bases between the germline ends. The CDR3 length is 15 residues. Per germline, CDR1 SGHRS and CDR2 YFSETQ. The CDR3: CASSLVQGGTGELFF. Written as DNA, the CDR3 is TGCGCCAGCAGCTTGGTTCAGGGGGGCACCGGGGAGCTGTTTTTT.

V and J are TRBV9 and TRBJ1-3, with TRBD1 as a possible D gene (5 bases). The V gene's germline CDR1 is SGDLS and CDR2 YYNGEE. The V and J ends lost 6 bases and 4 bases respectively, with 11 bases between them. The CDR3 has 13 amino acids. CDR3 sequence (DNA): TGTGCCAGCAAAGGGGTTAGGGGAAACACCATATATTTT. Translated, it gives CASKGVRGNTIYF.

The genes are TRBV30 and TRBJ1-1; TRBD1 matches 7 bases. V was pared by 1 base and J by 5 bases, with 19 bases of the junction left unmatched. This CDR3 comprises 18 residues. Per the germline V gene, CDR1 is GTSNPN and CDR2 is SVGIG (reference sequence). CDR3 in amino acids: CAWSGQGKGEGKRTEAFF. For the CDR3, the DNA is TGTGCCTGGAGTGGACAGGGTAAAGGAGAAGGAAAGAGGACTGAAGCTTTCTTT.

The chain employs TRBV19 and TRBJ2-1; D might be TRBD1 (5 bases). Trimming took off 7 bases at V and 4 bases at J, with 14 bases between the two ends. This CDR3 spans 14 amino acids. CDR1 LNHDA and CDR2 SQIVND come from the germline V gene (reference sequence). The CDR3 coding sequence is TGTGCCAGTAAAAGGAGTACAGGATACAATGAGCAGTTCTTC. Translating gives CASKRSTGYNEQFF.

CDR3 protein: CASSVTGRIDEKLFF. Here the CDR3 DNA reads TGTGCCAGCAGCGTTACAGGGCGTATAGATGAAAAACTGTTTTTT. The V call is TRBV9, the J call TRBJ1-4; a possible D gene is TRBD1 (6 bases). CDR1 and CDR2 from the germline V gene are SGDLS and YYNGEE. CDR3 size: 15 residues. Trimming shortened V by 2 bases and J by 6 bases, and 14 bases separated the two germline ends.

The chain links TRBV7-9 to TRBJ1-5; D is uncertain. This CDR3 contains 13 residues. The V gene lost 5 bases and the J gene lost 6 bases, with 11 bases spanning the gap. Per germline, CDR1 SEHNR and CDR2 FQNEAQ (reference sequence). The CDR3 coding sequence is TGTGCCAGCAGCGGGGTGGGAGGTCAGCCCCAGCATTTT. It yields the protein CASSGVGGQPQHF.

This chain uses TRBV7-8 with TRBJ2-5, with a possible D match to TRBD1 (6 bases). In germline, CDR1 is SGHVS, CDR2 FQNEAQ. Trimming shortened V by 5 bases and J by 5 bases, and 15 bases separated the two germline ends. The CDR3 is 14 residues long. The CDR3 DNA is TGTGCCAGCAGCCCCCGAGACAGGTTGGAGACCCAGTACTTC. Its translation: CASSPRDRLETQYF.

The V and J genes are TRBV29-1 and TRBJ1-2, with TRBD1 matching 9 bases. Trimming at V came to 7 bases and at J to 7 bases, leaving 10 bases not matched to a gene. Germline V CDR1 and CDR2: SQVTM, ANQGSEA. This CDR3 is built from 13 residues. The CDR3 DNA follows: TGCAGCGCCGGAACAGGGGGCGCGGTTGGCTACACCTTC. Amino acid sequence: CSAGTGGAVGYTF.

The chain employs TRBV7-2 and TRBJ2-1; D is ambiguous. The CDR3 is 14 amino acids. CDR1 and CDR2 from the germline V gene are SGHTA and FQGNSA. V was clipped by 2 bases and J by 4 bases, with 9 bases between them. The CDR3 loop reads CASSLIIAYNEQFF. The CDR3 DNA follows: TGTGCCAGCAGCTTAATTATAGCATACAATGAGCAGTTCTTC.

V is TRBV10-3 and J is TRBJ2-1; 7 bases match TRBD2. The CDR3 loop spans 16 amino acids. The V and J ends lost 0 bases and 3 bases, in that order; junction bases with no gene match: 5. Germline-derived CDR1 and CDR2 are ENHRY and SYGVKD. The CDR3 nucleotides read TGTGCCATCAGTGAGTCTGCGGGAGAGGTCTACAATGAGCAGTTCTTC. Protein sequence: CAISESAGEVYNEQFF.